Each of the 24 T cell receptor beta chains below was sequenced from the same sample in a study of Graves' ophthalmopathy and Graves' hyperthyroidism. RNA transcripts yielded amplified TCR beta CDR3 regions. HTBI primers primed a first-round RT-PCR, and a second-round multiplex PCR followed. TCRdb recomputed calls from the multiplex PCR reads with MiXCR, one row per CDR3 protein. The data show 350,000 to 400,000 distinct CDR3 sequences, roughly 14% seen once. The sequenced sample was peripheral blood. The receptors were gathered from a woman between 18 and 29 years old with stable Graves' hyperthyroidism.

This clonotype was picked up many times. This rearrangement joins TRBV6-1 to TRBJ2-2, with 7 bases matching TRBD1. Germline V gene sequence: CDR1 MNHNS, CDR2 SASEGT. V trimming: 8 bases; J trimming: 6 bases; junction bases outside the gene matches: 9. This CDR3 region has 14 residues. CDR3 loop: CASREGAGPGELFF. The CDR3 DNA follows: TGTGCCAGCCGCGAGGGGGCCGGTCCCGGGGAGCTGTTTTTT.

This clonotype occurred many times. This rearrangement joins TRBV6-1 to TRBJ1-2; D not certain. The germline V gene encodes CDR1 MNHNS and CDR2 SASEGT. The V gene lost 6 bases and the J gene lost 2 bases, with 10 bases spanning the gap. The length of the CDR3 is 13 residues. As DNA, the CDR3 is TGTGCCAGCAGCCGCTCGTCCAACTATGGCTACACCTTC. Its protein is CASSRSSNYGYTF.

This clonotype was observed many times. The chain joins TRBV6-5 to TRBJ2-7; tentatively, D is TRBD1 or TRBD2 (5 bases each). The CDR3 contains 12 residues. Looked up from germline, CDR1 is MNHEY and CDR2 is SVGAGI. The germline V and J ends were trimmed by 5 bases and 2 bases, with 7 bases remaining between them. The CDR3 sequence is CASSPGPYEQYF. The CDR3 nucleotides read TGTGCCAGCAGTCCGGGGCCCTACGAGCAGTACTTC.

This clonotype was detected once. The chain links TRBV24-1 to TRBJ2-7, with TRBD1 identical over 12 bases. This CDR3 spans 16 amino acids. The germline gives CDR1 KGHDR, CDR2 SFDVKD. Unmatched junction bases numbered 7, after V lost 4 bases and J lost 4 bases. The CDR3 protein is CATSDKGTGGVYEQYF. Written as DNA, the CDR3 is TGTGCCACCAGTGACAAGGGGACAGGGGGCGTTTACGAGCAGTACTTC.

This clonotype was observed at least ten times. The chain joins TRBV28 to TRBJ1-2; weak D call: TRBD1 (5 bases). The CDR3 has 14 amino acids. Germline lookup yields CDR1 MDHEN and CDR2 SYDVKM. The ends were cut back, 8 bases at V and 3 bases at J, with 16 bases in the middle. CDR3 sequence (DNA): TGTGCCAGCCGGTCCGAGGGGCGCGACTATGGCTACACCTTC. Its protein is CASRSEGRDYGYTF.

This clonotype was counted at least ten times. V is TRBV25-1 and J is TRBJ1-1; D unresolved. The CDR3 runs 14 residues. The germline V gene encodes CDR1 MGHDK and CDR2 SYGVNS. Deletions cut 5 bases from V and 0 bases from J, with 10 bases between. CDR3 sequence (DNA): TGTGCCAGCAGTAAAACAAGTATGAACACTGAAGCTTTCTTT. It codes for CASSKTSMNTEAFF.

The table lists this clonotype with many counts. V is TRBV13 and J is TRBJ1-1; D uncertain. Germline V CDR1 and CDR2: PRHDT, FYEKMQ (reference sequence). With 5 bases removed from V and 0 bases from J, the gap between germline ends came to 16 bases. The CDR3 covers 16 residues. The DNA of the CDR3 is TGTGCCAGCAGCCCCTCGGGATTCGGGGTGAACACTGAAGCTTTCTTT. Translating it yields CASSPSGFGVNTEAFF.

The table lists this clonotype with many counts. As DNA, the CDR3 is TGTGCCAGCAGTTTTAGGCTAGCGGAGAACACCGGGGAGCTGTTTTTT. It is translated as CASSFRLAENTGELFF. The rearrangement uses TRBV12-3 or TRBV12-4 and TRBJ2-2, with 7 bases that match TRBD2. With V trimmed by 3 bases and J by 1 base, 5 bases remained unmatched. The CDR3 totals 16 residues.

A few counts support this clonotype. The chain has TRBV5-1 and TRBJ1-1; no definite D call. CDR1 and CDR2 from the germline V gene are SGHRS and YFSETQ. V lost 0 bases to trimming and J lost 5 bases, with 11 bases between them. The CDR3 is 14 amino acids. CDR3 DNA sequence: TGCGCCAGCAGCTTGGAAGCGGGATGGACTGAAGCTTTCTTT. This sequence encodes CASSLEAGWTEAFF.

This clonotype was observed at least ten times. The genes are TRBV7-3 and TRBJ1-6; D perhaps matches TRBD1 (5 bases). Trimming stripped 3 bases from V and 6 bases from J, with 12 bases between. CDR3 length: 15 residues. The germline V gene has CDR1 SGHTA and CDR2 FQGTGA. CDR3 sequence reads: CASSLSSQGNSPLHF. The CDR3 nucleotides read TGTGCCAGCAGCTTGAGCTCTCAGGGTAATTCACCCCTCCACTTT.

This clonotype was seen repeatedly, ten times or more. This chain connects TRBV12-3 or TRBV12-4 to TRBJ1-1; D unclear. The CDR3 has 14 residues. Trimming removed 1 base from V and 1 base from J, with 7 bases in between. This CDR3 is CASSLGLGNTEAFF. Here the CDR3 DNA reads TGTGCCAGCAGTTTAGGATTGGGGAACACTGAAGCTTTCTTT.

This clonotype showed up many times. The genes are TRBV27 and TRBJ2-7; the match to TRBD1 covers 7 bases. Trimming took 6 bases from V and 3 from J; bases not matched to a gene: 8. Germline V gene lookup returns CDR1 MNHEY and CDR2 SMNVEV (reference sequence). CDR3 length: 14 residues. CDR3: CASRRQGGFYEQYF. The CDR3, as DNA: TGTGCCAGCAGACGACAGGGCGGTTTCTACGAGCAGTACTTC.

This clonotype was seen at least ten times. The chain employs TRBV11-2 and TRBJ2-2, with 8 bases lining up with TRBD1. Trimming cost V 4 bases and J 13 bases; bases outside gene matches: 8. In germline, CDR1 is SGHAT, CDR2 FQNNGV. The CDR3 covers 13 residues. The CDR3 here is CASSSLGQGRLFF. The CDR3 bases are TGTGCCAGCAGCTCCCTCGGACAGGGAAGGCTGTTTTTT.

This clonotype came up many times. The CDR3 DNA sequence: TGTGCCATACGAGGCCCTGACAGGGGCATAAACACTGAAGCTTTCTTT. As protein: CAIRGPDRGINTEAFF. The V gene is TRBV10-3, the J gene TRBJ1-1; 8 bases fit TRBD1. J lost 2 bases, V lost 9 bases, and 14 bases had no gene match. From germline, CDR1 is ENHRY and CDR2 SYGVKD. This CDR3 region has 16 residues.

The chain uses TRBV12-3 or TRBV12-4 and TRBJ1-2; 9 bases fit TRBD1. Trimming at V came to 5 bases and at J to 13 bases, leaving 11 bases not matched to a gene. This CDR3 region has 13 residues. In DNA form, the CDR3 reads TGTGCCAGCAGTACGACGGGACAGGGAGGATCCACCTTC. It translates to CASSTTGQGGSTF.

Sample share makes this clonotype medium-sized. The DNA for the CDR3 is TGTGCCAGCAGCTTAGTTCAGGGGATAAGAGAGACCCAGTACTTC. It yields the protein CASSLVQGIRETQYF. The V call is TRBV7-2, the J call TRBJ2-5; TRBD1 might be the D (6 bases). Germline V gene lookup returns CDR1 SGHTA and CDR2 FQGNSA. The V and J ends lost 1 base and 4 bases respectively, with 13 bases between them. This CDR3 comprises 15 residues.

This clonotype was observed at least ten times. The J gene is TRBJ1-4, the V gene TRBV12-3 or TRBV12-4, with D perhaps TRBD1 (6 bases). The CDR3 sequence is 17 residues long. V shed 6 bases and J shed 1 base, with 18 bases lying between them. The CDR3 coding sequence is TGTGCCAGCAGCCCGCTTTGGGGGCTAGGAACTAATGAAAAACTGTTTTTT. Protein: CASSPLWGLGTNEKLFF.

This clonotype showed up many times. J is TRBJ1-1 and V is TRBV12-3 or TRBV12-4; D might be TRBD1 (6 bases). Trimming removed 8 bases from V and 5 bases from J, with 21 bases in between. The CDR3 sequence is 15 residues long. The CDR3 is CASSELGTSRTEAFF. In DNA form, the CDR3 reads TGTGCCAGCTCCGAACTGGGGACAAGTAGGACTGAAGCTTTCTTT.

This clonotype was counted many times. The J gene is TRBJ2-7, the V gene TRBV20-1, with 9 bases aligning to TRBD1. The germline CDR1 and CDR2 sequences are DFQATT and SNEGSKA (reference sequence). The length of the CDR3 is 15 residues. Trimming took 7 bases from V and 1 from J; bases not matched to a gene: 11. The DNA for the CDR3 is TGCAGTGGAGTCGATCCGGGACAGGGTTCCTACGAGCAGTACTTC. This encodes CSGVDPGQGSYEQYF.

This clonotype occurred many times. This chain links TRBV10-3 with TRBJ1-2; D gene unclear. The germline V and J ends were trimmed by 2 bases and 6 bases, with 4 bases remaining between them. The CDR3 is made up of 11 amino acids. Germline CDR1 ENHRY, CDR2 SYGVKD. The DNA for the CDR3 is TGTGCCATCAGTGAGGGAAATGGCTACACCTTC. Encoded protein: CAISEGNGYTF.

The chain carries TRBV28 and TRBJ2-5; 10 positions agree with TRBD2. This CDR3 comprises 14 residues. V trimming: 9 bases; J trimming: 4 bases; junction bases outside the gene matches: 8. Germline CDR1 is MDHEN and CDR2 is SYDVKM. The CDR3, as DNA: TGTGCCAGTCAAGCGGGGGGGCCGAGAGAGACCCAGTACTTC. Its translation: CASQAGGPRETQYF.

The sample holds many counts of this clonotype. The chain employs TRBV11-2 and TRBJ2-5; 9 bases fit TRBD2. This CDR3 region has 15 residues. CDR1 and CDR2 (germline): SGHAT, FQNNGV. V lost 5 bases to trimming and J lost 5 bases; unmatched junction nucleotides: 9. Here the CDR3 reads CASSHIAGDMETQYF. The CDR3 DNA reads TGTGCCAGCAGCCATATAGCGGGGGATATGGAGACCCAGTACTTC.

This clonotype appeared many times. The rearrangement uses TRBV12-3 or TRBV12-4 and TRBJ1-1, with 7 bases identical to TRBD1. V dropped 5 bases and J dropped 2; count of bases not matched to a gene: 11. The CDR3 spans 16 residues. CDR3 nucleotide sequence: TGTGCCAGCAGTCCTAGGGCCGGGACAGCCAACACTGAAGCTTTCTTT. This gives the protein CASSPRAGTANTEAFF.

In this sample, this clonotype turned up many times. The rearrangement joins TRBV7-8 to TRBJ2-7; 10 bases map to TRBD1. Germline CDR1 and CDR2: SGHVS and FQNEAQ. V lost 3 bases to trimming and J lost 5 bases; unmatched junction nucleotides: 4. The CDR3 is 14 amino acids. CDR3 in amino acids: CASSLRDRGHEQYF. The DNA of the CDR3 is TGTGCCAGCAGCTTGCGGGACAGGGGTCACGAGCAGTACTTC.